This T cell receptor beta chain was profiled in a study of T-cell memory formation after mild COVID-19. Study-wide results and limits: Balance between CD4 and CD8 was seen in clones contracting day 15 to 85, and a CD4+ lean was seen in later expanders. Pre-infection memory already had some responding clones, implying cross-reactive memory joined.

Remarks on this clonotype: No antigen is known for it.

MiXCR, run by TCRdb on the 5' RACE reads, gives a single entry per CDR3 protein. The sample shows fewer than 250,000 distinct CDR3 sequences, around 25% of them seen only once. The clonotype was recovered from an adult woman who had mild COVID-19 (a few samples of this study predate the infection). Cell type and time point are not known. Sequencing was done on a sample of PBMCs or a T cell subset sorted from them (not recorded which).

CDR3 nucleotide sequence: TGTGCCAGCAGTCGGGAGGAGGGAGGGCAGTTCTTC. Protein sequence: CASSREEGGQFF. This rearrangement joins TRBV2 to TRBJ2-1; 7 nucleotides line up with TRBD2. CDR3 length equals 12 residues. V lost 5 bases to trimming and J lost 12 bases; unmatched junction nucleotides: 7. In germline, CDR1 is SNHLY, CDR2 FYNNEI.